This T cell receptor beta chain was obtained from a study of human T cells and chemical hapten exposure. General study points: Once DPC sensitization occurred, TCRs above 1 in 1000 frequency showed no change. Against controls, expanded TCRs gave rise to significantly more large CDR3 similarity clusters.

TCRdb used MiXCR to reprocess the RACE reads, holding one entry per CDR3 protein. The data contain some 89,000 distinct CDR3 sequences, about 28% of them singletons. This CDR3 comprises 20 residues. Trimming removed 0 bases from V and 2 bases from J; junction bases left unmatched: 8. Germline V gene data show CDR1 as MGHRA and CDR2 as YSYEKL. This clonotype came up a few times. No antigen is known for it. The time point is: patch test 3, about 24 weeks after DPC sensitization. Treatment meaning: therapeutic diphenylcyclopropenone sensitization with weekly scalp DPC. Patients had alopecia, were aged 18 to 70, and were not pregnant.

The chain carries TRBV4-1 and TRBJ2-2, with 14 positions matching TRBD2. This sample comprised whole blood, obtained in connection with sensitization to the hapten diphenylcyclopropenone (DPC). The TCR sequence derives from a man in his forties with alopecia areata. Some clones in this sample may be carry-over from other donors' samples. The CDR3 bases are TGCGCCAGCAGCCAAGACGGTTGGGGACTAGCGGGAGAAAACACCGGGGAGCTGTTTTTT. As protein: CASSQDGWGLAGENTGELFF.